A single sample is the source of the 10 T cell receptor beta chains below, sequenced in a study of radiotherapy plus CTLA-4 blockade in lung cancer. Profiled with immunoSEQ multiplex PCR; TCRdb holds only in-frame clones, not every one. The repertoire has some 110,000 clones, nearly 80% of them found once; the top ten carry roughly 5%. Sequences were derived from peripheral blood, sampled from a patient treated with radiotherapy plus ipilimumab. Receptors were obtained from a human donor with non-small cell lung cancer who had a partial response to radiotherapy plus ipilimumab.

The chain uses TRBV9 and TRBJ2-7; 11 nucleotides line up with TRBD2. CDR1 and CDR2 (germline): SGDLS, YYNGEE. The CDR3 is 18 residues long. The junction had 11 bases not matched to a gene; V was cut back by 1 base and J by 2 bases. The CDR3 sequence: CASSVNSIRLAGTYEQYV. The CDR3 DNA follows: TGTGCCAGCAGCGTAAATTCCATCCGACTAGCGGGGACCTACGAGCAGTACGTC.

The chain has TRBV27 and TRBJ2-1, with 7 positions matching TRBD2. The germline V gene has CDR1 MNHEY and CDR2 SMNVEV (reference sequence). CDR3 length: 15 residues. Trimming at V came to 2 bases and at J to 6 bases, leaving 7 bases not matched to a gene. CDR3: CASSLTLGGLNEQFF. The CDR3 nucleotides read TGTGCCAGCAGTTTAACCTTGGGAGGGCTCAATGAGCAGTTCTTC.

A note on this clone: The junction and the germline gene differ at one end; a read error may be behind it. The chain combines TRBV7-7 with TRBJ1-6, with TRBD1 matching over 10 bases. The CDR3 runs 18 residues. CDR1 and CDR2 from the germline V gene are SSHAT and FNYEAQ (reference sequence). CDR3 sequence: CASSRIPTGGKLYSPLHF. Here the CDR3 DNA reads TGTGCTAGCAGCCGTATACCGACAGGGGGCAAGCTGTATTCACCCCTCCACTTT.

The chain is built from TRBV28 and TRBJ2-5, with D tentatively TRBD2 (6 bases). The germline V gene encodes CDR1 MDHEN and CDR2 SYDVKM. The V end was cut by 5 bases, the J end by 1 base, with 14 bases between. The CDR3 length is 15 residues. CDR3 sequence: CASSPGLRPQETQYF. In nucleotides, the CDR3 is TGTGCCAGCAGTCCGGGACTCCGGCCCCAAGAGACCCAGTACTTC. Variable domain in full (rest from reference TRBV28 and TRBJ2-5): DVKVTQSSRYLVKRTGEKVFLECVQDMDHENMFWYRQDPGLGLRLIYFSYDVKMKEKGDIPEGYSVSREKKERFSLILESASTNQTSMYLCASSPGLRPQETQYFGPGTRLLVL.

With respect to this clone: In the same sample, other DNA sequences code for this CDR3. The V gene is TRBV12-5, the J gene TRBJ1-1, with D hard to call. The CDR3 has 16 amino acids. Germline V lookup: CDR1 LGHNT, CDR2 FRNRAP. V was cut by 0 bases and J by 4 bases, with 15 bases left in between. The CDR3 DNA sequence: TGTGCTAGTGGTTTGGTACGGGTTGGCGGACTCACTGAAGCTTTCTTT. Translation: CASGLVRVGGLTEAFF. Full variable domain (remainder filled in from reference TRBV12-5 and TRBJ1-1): DARVTQTPRHKVTEMGQEVTMRCQPILGHNTVFWYRQTMMQGLELLAYFRNRAPLDDSGMPKDRFSAEMPDATLATLKIQPSEPRDSAVYFCASGLVRVGGLTEAFFGQGTRLTVV.

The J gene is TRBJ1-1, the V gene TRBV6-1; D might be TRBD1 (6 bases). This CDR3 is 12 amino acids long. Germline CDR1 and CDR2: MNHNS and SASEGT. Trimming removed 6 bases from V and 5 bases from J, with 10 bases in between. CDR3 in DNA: TGTGCCAGCAGACAGGGAAAGACTGAAGCTTTCTTT. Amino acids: CASRQGKTEAFF.

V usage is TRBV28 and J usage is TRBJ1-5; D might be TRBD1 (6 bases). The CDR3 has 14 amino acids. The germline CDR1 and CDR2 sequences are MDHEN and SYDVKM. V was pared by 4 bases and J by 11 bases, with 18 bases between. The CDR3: CASSSPTGYVAQHF. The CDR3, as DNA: TGTGCCAGCAGTTCCCCGACAGGCTATGTCGCCCAGCATTTT.

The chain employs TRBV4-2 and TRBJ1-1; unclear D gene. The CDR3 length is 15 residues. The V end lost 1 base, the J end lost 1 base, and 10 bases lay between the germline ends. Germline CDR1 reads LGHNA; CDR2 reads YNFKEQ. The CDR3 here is CASSQGDRGNTEAFF. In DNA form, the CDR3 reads TGTGCCAGCAGCCAAGGAGACCGGGGGAACACTGAAGCTTTCTTT.

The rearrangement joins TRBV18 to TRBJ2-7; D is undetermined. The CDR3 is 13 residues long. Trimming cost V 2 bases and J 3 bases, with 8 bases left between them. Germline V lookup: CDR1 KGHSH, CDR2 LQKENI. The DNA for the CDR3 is TGTGCCAGCTCACCAGAACTTAGCTACGAGCAGTACGTC. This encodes CASSPELSYEQYV.

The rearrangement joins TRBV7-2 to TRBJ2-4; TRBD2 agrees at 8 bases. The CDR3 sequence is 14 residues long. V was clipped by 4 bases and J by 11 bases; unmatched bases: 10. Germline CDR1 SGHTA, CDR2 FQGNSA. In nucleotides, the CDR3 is TGTGCCAGCAGCTCCTACCTCGGGGGGGTGGTTCAGTACTTC. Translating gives CASSSYLGGVVQYF.